This T cell receptor beta chain stems from a study of early T cells in non-severe SARS-CoV-2 infection. Study as a whole: Unsorted whole blood bulk RNA was sequenced, with unpaired chains. General study results and limits: VDJdb matching favored anti-spike CD8 responses, missing private and CD4 specificities.

On this clonotype: Its antigen is as yet unknown.

V lost 5 bases and J lost 0; bases outside the gene matches: 6. The CDR3 has 15 residues. Germline CDR1 reads MDHEN; CDR2 reads SYDVKM. Individual cDNA molecules received unique molecular identifiers. TCRdb re-analysed the 5' RACE reads in MiXCR, keeping a single row per CDR3 protein. The profile shows roughly 61,000 distinct CDR3 sequences, roughly 13% of them singletons. The sequence was obtained from an adult who was a healthcare worker with PCR-confirmed SARS-CoV-2 infection or an uninfected control (not recorded which). The sample in question was whole blood, obtained at baseline. The V and J genes are TRBV28 and TRBJ2-7; 8 bases line up with TRBD1. The CDR3 sequence is CASSQRTGRSYEQYF. The CDR3 DNA follows: TGTGCCAGCAGTCAAAGGACAGGGCGCTCCTACGAGCAGTACTTC.